These 9 T cell receptor beta chains came from one sample sequenced in a study of shared clonotypes between healthy human individuals. The naive CD8 population came from CD45RO-negative cells selected for CCR7, without terminally differentiated effector memory CD45RA+ cells. Some clones are missing from TCRdb's copy, which holds only in-frame ones; the method was immunoSEQ multiplex PCR. The data contain roughly 2,000,000 clones, about 95% of them singletons. Material for sequencing was naive CD8+ T cells sorted from blood. The receptor set was obtained from a man younger than 35 in good health.

V is TRBV2 and J is TRBJ1-4; weak D call: TRBD1 (5 bases). Trimming cost V 8 bases and J 4 bases, with 8 bases left between them. This CDR3 contains 12 residues. From germline, CDR1 is SNHLY and CDR2 FYNNEI. CDR3 residues: CASVDSNEKLFF. The CDR3 nucleotides are TGTGCCAGCGTCGACAGTAATGAAAAACTGTTTTTT.

The V and J genes are TRBV30 and TRBJ1-2; a possible D gene is TRBD1 (6 bases). The CDR3 runs 14 residues. V dropped 3 bases and J dropped 2 bases, with 13 bases sitting between them. In germline, CDR1 is GTSNPN, CDR2 SVGIG (reference sequence). The CDR3: CAWRVWGLNYGYTF. In nucleotides, the CDR3 is TGTGCCTGGAGAGTTTGGGGGCTGAACTATGGCTACACCTTC.

V gene TRBV5-5 combines with J gene TRBJ2-7; 9 bases match TRBD2. CDR3 length: 16 amino acids. The germline CDR1 and CDR2 sequences are SGHKS and YYEKEE (reference sequence). The ends lost 1 base at V and 2 bases at J; junction bases unmatched: 7. CDR3 in amino acids: CASSLWASGAPYEQYF. CDR3 sequence (DNA): TGTGCCAGCAGCTTGTGGGCTAGCGGGGCCCCCTACGAGCAGTACTTC.

V is TRBV9 and J is TRBJ2-7, with D unresolved. The V end was cut by 1 base, the J end by 1 base, with 12 bases between. Per germline, CDR1 SGDLS and CDR2 YYNGEE. CDR3 length: 15 amino acids. CDR3 coding DNA: TGTGCCAGCAGCGTATCGGGTGAGCCTTCCTACGAGCAGTACTTC. Translation gives CASSVSGEPSYEQYF.

The rearrangement links TRBV5-4 to TRBJ1-1, with 8 bases matching TRBD1. The CDR3 totals 14 residues. With 4 bases clipped from V and 8 bases from J, the junction kept 10 bases outside the gene matches. Per germline, CDR1 SGHNT and CDR2 YYREEE (reference sequence). CDR3 loop: CASSGQGAGGEAFF. The DNA of the CDR3 is TGTGCCAGCAGCGGTCAGGGGGCGGGTGGGGAAGCTTTCTTT.

The chain recombines TRBV6-1 with TRBJ2-7, with D possibly being TRBD2 (6 bases). Germline V CDR1 and CDR2: MNHNS, SASEGT. The CDR3 totals 12 residues. Trimming removed 11 bases from V and 1 base from J, with 12 bases in between. This chain's CDR3 is CAGGQGSYEQYF. The CDR3 nucleotides are TGTGCCGGAGGGCAGGGTTCCTACGAGCAGTACTTC.

The V call is TRBV6-4, the J call TRBJ2-3; tentative D call: TRBD1 (5 bases). The germline CDR1 and CDR2 sequences are MRHNA and SNTAGT. The CDR3 is 13 amino acids. Trimming cost V 10 bases and J 4 bases, with 15 bases left between them. The CDR3 region has the DNA TGTGCCACTGGACAAGGGCCCGCAGATACGCAGTATTTT. The encoded protein is CATGQGPADTQYF.

The V call is TRBV6-5, the J call TRBJ2-5, with D perhaps TRBD2 (5 bases). V was pared by 2 bases and J by 5 bases, with 15 bases between. CDR3 size: 15 residues. Germline V gives CDR1 MNHEY, CDR2 SVGAGI. This CDR3 reads CASSYLAPSRETQYF. The CDR3 DNA reads TGTGCCAGCAGTTACCTAGCACCGAGCAGGGAGACCCAGTACTTC.

For this clone: Its ends do not fully match the called genes, so a read error is possible. This rearrangement joins TRBV7-7 to TRBJ2-5; perhaps TRBD1 as D (6 bases). CDR3 size: 15 residues. Germline CDR1 SSHAT, CDR2 FNYEAQ (reference sequence). As DNA, the CDR3 is TGTGCTAGCAGCCCCGGGACAAGCGCCCAAGAGACCCAGTACTTC. It translates to CASSPGTSAQETQYF.